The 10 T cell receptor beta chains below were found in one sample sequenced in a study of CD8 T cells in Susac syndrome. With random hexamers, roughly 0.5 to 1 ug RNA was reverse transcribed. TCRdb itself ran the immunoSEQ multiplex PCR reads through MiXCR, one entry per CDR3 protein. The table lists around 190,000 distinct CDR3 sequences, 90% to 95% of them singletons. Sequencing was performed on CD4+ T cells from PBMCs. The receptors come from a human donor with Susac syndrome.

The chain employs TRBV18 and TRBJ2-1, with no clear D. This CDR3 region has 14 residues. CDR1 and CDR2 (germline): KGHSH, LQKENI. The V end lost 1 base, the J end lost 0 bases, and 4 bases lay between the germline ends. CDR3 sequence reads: CASSPQDSYNEQFF. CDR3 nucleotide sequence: TGTGCCAGCTCACCACAGGACTCCTACAATGAGCAGTTCTTC.

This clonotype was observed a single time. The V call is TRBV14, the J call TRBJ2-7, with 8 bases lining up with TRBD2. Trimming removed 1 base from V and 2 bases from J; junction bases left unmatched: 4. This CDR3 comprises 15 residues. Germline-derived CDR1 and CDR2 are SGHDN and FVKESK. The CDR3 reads CASSQVSGGTYEQYF. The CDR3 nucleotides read TGTGCCAGCAGCCAAGTAAGCGGGGGAACCTACGAGCAGTACTTC.

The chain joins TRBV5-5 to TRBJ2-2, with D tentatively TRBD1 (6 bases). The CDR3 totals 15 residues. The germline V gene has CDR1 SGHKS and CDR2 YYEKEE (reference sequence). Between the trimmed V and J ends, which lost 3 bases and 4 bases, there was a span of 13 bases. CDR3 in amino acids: CASSSSGHRTGELFF. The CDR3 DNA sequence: TGTGCCAGCAGCTCTTCGGGACACCGCACCGGGGAGCTGTTTTTT.

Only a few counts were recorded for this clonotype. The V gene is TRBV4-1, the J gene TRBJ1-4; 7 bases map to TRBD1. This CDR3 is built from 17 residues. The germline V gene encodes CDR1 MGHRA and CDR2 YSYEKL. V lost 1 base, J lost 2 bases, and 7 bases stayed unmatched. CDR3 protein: CASSQGGGGRTNEKLFF. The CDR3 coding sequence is TGCGCCAGCAGCCAAGGTGGAGGGGGCAGGACTAATGAAAAACTGTTTTTT.

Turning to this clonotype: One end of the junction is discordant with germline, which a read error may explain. The CDR3 DNA sequence: TGTGCTAGCAGCTTTGAATACACAGATACGCAGTATTTT. Translating gives CASSFEYTDTQYF. V usage is TRBV7-7 and J usage is TRBJ2-3; D is uncertain. The CDR3 totals 13 residues. From germline, CDR1 is SSHAT and CDR2 FNYEAQ (reference sequence).

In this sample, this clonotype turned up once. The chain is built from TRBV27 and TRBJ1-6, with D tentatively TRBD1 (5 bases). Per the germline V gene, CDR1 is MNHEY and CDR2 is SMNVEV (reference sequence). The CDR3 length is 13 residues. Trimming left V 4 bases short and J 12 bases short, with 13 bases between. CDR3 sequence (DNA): TGTGCCAGCAGTTGGGGCCAGGGAGGACCCCTCCACTTT. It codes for CASSWGQGGPLHF.

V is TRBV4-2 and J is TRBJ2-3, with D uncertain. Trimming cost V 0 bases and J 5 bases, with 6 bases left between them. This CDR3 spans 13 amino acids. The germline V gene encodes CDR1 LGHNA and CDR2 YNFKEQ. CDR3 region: CASSQDTGDTQYF. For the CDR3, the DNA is TGTGCCAGCAGCCAAGATACGGGAGATACGCAGTATTTT.

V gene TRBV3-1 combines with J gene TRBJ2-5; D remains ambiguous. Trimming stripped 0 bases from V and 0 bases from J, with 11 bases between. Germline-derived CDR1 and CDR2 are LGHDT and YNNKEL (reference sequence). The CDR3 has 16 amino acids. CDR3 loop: CASSQDGSGYQETQYF. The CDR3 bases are TGTGCCAGCAGCCAAGATGGATCGGGCTACCAAGAGACCCAGTACTTC.

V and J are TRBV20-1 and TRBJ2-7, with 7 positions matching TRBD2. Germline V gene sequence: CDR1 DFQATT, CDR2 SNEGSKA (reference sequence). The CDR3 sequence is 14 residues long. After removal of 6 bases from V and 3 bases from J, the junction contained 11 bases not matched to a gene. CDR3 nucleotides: TGCAGTGCGGAGAAGGGAGGGGTCCGCTACGAGCAGTACTTC. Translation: CSAEKGGVRYEQYF.

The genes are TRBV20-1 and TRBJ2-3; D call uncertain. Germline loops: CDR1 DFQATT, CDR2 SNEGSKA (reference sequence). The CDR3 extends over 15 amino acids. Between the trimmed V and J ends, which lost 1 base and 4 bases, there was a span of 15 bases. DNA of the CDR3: TGCAGTGCTAGAGTGCCAGGAGCGCAAGCAGATACGCAGTATTTT. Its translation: CSARVPGAQADTQYF.